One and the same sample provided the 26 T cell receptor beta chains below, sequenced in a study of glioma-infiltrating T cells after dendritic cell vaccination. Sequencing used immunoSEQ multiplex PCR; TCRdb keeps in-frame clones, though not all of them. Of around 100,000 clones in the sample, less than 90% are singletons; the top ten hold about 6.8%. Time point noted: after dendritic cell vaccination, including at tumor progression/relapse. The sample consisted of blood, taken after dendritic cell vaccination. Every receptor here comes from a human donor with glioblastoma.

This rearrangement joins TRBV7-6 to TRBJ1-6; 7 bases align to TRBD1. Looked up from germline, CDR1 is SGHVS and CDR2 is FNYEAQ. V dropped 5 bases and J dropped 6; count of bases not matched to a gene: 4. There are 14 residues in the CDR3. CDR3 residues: CASSQDRANSPLHF. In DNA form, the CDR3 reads TGTGCCAGCAGCCAAGACAGGGCTAATTCACCCCTCCACTTT. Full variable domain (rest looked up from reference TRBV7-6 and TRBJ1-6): GAGVSQSPRYKVTKRGQDVALRCDPISGHVSLYWYRQALGQGPEFLTYFNYEAQQDKSGLPNDRFSAERPEGSISTLTIQRTEQRDSAMYRCASSQDRANSPLHFGNGTRLTVT.

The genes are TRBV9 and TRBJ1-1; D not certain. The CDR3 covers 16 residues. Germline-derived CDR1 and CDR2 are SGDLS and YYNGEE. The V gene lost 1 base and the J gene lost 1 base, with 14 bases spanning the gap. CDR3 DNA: TGTGCCAGCAGCGTACGGGAGGAGTGGGAGAACACTGAAGCTTTCTTT. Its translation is CASSVREEWENTEAFF.

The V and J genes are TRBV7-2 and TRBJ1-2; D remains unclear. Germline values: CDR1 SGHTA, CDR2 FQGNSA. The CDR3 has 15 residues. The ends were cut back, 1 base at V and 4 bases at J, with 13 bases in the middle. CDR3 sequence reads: CASSLVAESLYGYTF. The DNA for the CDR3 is TGTGCCAGCAGCTTAGTGGCGGAATCTCTCTATGGCTACACCTTC.

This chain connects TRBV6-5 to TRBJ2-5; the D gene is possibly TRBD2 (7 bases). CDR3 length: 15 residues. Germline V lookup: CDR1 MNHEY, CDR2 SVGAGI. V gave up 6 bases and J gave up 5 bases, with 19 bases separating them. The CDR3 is CASSLMSGGRETQYF. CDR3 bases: TGTGCCAGCAGCCTAATGTCGGGGGGCAGGGAGACCCAGTACTTC.

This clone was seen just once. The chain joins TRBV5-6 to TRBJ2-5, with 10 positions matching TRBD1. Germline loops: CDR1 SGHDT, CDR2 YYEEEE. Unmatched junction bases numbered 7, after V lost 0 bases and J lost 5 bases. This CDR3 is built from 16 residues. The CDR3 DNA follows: TGTGCCAGCAGCTTGGTTGTGGGACAGGGGTTGGAGACCCAGTACTTC. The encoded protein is CASSLVVGQGLETQYF.

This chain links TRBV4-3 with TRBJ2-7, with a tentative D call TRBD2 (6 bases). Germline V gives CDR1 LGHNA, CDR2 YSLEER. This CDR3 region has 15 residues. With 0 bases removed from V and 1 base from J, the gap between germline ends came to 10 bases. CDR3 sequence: CASSQDFGGSYEQYF. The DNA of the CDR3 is TGCGCCAGCAGCCAAGATTTTGGGGGGTCCTACGAGCAGTACTTC.

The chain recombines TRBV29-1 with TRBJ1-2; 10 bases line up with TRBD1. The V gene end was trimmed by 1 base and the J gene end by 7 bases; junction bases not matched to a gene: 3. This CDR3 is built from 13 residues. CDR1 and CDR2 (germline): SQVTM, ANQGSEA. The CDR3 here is CSVEGQGAAGYTF. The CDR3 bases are TGCAGCGTTGAAGGACAGGGGGCGGCTGGCTACACCTTC.

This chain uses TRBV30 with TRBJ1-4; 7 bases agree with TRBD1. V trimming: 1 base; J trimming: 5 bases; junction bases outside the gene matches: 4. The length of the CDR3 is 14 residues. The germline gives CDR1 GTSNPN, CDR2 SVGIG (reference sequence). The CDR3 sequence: CAWSDRGLNEKLFF. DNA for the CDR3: TGTGCCTGGAGTGACAGGGGCCTAAATGAAAAACTGTTTTTT.

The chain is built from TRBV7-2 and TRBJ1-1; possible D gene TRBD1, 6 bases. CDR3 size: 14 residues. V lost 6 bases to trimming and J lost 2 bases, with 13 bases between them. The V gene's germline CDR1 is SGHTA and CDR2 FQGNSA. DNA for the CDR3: TGTGCCAGCAGAACGGGACAAGCTAACACTGAAGCTTTCTTT. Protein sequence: CASRTGQANTEAFF.

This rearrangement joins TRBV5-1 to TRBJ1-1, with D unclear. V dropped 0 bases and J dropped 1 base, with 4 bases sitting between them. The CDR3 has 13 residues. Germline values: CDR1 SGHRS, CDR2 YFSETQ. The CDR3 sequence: CASSLAQNTEAFF. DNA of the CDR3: TGCGCCAGCAGCTTGGCACAGAACACTGAAGCTTTCTTT.

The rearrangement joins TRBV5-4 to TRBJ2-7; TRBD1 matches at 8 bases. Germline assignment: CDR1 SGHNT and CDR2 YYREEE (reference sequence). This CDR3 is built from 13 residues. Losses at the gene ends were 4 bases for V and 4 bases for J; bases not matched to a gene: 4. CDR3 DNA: TGTGCCAGCAGCCACGACAGGGGATACGAGCAGTACTTC. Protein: CASSHDRGYEQYF.

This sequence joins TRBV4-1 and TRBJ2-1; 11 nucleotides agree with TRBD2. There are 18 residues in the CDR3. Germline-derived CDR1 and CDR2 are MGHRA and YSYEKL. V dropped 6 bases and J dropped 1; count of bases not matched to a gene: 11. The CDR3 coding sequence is TGCGCCAGCAGGAGACTAGCGGGGTTGGAGTGGTCCTACAATGAGCAGTTCTTC. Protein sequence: CASRRLAGLEWSYNEQFF.

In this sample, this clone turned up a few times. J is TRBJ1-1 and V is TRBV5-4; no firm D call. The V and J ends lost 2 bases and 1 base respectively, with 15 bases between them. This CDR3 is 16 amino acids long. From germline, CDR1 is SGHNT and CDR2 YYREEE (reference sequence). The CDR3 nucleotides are TGTGCCAGCAGCTTCGCCAGAGGACGGGGGAACACTGAAGCTTTCTTT. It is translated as CASSFARGRGNTEAFF.

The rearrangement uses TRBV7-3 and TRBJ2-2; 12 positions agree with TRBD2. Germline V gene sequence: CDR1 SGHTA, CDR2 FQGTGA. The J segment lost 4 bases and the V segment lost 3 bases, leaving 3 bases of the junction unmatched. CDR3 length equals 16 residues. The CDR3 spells CASSFLTSGGTGELFF. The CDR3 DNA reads TGTGCCAGCAGCTTTCTGACTAGCGGGGGCACCGGGGAGCTGTTTTTT.

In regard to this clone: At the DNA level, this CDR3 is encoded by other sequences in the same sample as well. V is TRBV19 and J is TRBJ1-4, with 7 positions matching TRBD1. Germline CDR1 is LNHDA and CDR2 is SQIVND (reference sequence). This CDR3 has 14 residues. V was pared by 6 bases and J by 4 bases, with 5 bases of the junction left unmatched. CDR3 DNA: TGTGCCAGTAGCCTCGACAGGGTTAATGAAAAACTGTTTTTT. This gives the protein CASSLDRVNEKLFF.

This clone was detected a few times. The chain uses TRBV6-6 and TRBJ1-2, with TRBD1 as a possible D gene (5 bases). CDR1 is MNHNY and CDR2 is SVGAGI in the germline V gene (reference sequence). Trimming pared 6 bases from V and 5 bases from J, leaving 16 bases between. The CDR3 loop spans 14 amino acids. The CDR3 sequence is CASSPTAGQYGYTF. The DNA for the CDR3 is TGTGCCAGCAGCCCCACCGCAGGGCAATATGGCTACACCTTC.

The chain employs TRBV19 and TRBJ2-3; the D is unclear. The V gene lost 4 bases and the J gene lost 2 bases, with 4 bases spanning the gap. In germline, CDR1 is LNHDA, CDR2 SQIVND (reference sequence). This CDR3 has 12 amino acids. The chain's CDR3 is CASSKPTDTQYF. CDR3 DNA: TGTGCCAGTAGTAAGCCCACAGATACGCAGTATTTT.

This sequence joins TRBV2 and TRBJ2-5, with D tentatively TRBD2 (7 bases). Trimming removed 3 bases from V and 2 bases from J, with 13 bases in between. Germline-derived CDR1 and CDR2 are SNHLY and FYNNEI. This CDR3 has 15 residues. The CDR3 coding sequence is TGTGCCAGCAGTGAGGACAGCGGGGTTCAAGAGACCCAGTACTTC. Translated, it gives CASSEDSGVQETQYF.

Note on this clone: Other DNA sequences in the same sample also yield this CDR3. CDR3 region: CASSDLAYEQYF. The CDR3, as DNA: TGTGCCAGCAGTGATCTTGCCTACGAGCAGTACTTC. This chain uses TRBV2 with TRBJ2-7; D gene ambiguous. The CDR3 runs 12 residues. CDR1 and CDR2 from the germline V gene are SNHLY and FYNNEI. V lost 3 bases, J lost 2 bases, and 5 bases lay in between.

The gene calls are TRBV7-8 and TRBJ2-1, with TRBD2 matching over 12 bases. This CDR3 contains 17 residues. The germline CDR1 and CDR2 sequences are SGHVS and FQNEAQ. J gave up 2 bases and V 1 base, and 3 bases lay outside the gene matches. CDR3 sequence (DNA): TGTGCCAGCAGCTTAGGCAGGACTAGCGGGGCCTACAATGAGCAGTTCTTC. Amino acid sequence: CASSLGRTSGAYNEQFF.

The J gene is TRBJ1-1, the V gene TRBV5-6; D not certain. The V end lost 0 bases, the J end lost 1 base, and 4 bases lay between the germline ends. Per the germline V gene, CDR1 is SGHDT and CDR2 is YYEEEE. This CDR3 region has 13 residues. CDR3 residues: CASSLDKNTEAFF. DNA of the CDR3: TGTGCCAGCAGCTTGGACAAGAACACTGAAGCTTTCTTT.

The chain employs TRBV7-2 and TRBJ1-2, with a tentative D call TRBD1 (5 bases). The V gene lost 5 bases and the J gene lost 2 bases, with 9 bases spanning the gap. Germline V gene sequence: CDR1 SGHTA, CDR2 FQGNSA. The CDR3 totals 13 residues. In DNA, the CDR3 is TGTGCCAGCAGCCTTGGGGGGAACTATGGCTACACCTTC. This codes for CASSLGGNYGYTF. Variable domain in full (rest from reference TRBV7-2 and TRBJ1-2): GAGVSQSPSNKVTEKGKDVELRCDPISGHTALYWYRQSLGQGLEFLIYFQGNSAPDKSGLPSDRFSAERTGGSVSTLTIQRTQQEDSAVYLCASSLGGNYGYTFGSGTRLTVV.

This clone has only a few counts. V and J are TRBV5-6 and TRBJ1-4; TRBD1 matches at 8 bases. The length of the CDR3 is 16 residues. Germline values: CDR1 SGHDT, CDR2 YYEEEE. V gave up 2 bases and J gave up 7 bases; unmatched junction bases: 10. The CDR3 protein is CASSFPSAGGGEKLFF. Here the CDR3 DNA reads TGTGCCAGCAGCTTTCCCTCGGCAGGGGGCGGTGAAAAACTGTTTTTT. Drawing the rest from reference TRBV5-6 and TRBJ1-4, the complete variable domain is DAGVTQSPTHLIKTRGQQVTLRCSPKSGHDTVSWYQQALGQGPQFIFQYYEEEERQRGNFPDRFSGHQFPNYSSELNVNALLLGDSALYLCASSFPSAGGGEKLFFGSGTQLSVL.

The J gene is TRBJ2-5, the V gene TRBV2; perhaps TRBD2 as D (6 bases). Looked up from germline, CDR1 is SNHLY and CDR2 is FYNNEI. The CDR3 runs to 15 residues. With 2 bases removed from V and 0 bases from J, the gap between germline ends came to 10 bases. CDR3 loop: CASSERAGHQETQYF. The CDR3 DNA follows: TGTGCCAGCAGTGAAAGGGCGGGACACCAAGAGACCCAGTACTTC.

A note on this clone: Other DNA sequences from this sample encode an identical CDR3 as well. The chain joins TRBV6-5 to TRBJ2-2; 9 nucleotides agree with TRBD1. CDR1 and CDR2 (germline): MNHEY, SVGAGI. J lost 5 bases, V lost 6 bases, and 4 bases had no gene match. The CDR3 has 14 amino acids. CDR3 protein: CASRRDRVTGELFF. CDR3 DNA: TGTGCCAGCAGAAGGGACAGGGTAACCGGGGAGCTGTTTTTT.

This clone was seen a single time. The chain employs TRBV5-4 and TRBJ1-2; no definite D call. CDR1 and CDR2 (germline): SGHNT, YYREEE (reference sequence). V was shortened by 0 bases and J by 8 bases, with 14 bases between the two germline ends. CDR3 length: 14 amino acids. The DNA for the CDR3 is TGTGCCAGCAGCTTGGTAGGAGCCGGCCGGGGCTACACCTTC. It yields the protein CASSLVGAGRGYTF.